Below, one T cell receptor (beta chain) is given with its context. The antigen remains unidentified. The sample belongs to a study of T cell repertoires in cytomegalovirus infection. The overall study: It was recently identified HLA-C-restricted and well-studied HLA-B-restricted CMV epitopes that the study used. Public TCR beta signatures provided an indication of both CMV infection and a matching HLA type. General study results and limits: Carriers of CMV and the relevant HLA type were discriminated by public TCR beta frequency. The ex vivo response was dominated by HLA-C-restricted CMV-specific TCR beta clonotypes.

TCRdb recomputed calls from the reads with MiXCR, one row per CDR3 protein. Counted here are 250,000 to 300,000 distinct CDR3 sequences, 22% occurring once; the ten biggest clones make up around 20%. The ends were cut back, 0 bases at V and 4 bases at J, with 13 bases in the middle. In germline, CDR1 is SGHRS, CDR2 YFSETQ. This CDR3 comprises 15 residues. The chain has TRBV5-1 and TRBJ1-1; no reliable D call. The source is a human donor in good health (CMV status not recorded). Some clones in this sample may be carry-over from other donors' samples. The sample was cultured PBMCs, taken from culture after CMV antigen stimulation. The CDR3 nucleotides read TGCGCCAGCAGCTTGGGCGGGGAGGCGAGCACTGAAGCTTTCTTT. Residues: CASSLGGEASTEAFF.